This record looks at one T cell receptor beta chain sequence and its context. Germline CDR1 and CDR2: SNHLY and FYNNEI. Unmatched junction bases numbered 5, after V lost 4 bases and J lost 0 bases. The CDR3 has 16 amino acids. The data were obtained in a study of blood T cell repertoires in COVID-19. The wider study: Researchers got acute and convalescent COVID-19 samples from the United States, Italy and Spain. In each case, the material was cDNA or gDNA derived from T cells, B-cell-depleted T cells, or PBMCs.

As processed by the authors: Amplification of reference gene primers was used by the study to estimate nucleated cell counts. Assay: immunoSEQ multiplex PCR; the TCRdb copy retains only in-frame clones and omits some. V and J calls and clone size are given by that table; D and trimming were obtained from the DNA. The repertoire has fewer than 150,000 clones, approximately 84% of them found once; the top ten carry approximately 20%. The J gene is TRBJ2-1, the V gene TRBV2; 8 bases fit TRBD1. This clonotype originated in a woman in her forties or fifties who had recovered from COVID-19. The specimen was peripheral blood. This CDR3 reads CASSVWDRSSYNEQFF. CDR3 in DNA: TGTGCCAGCAGTGTTTGGGACAGGAGCTCCTACAATGAGCAGTTCTTC.